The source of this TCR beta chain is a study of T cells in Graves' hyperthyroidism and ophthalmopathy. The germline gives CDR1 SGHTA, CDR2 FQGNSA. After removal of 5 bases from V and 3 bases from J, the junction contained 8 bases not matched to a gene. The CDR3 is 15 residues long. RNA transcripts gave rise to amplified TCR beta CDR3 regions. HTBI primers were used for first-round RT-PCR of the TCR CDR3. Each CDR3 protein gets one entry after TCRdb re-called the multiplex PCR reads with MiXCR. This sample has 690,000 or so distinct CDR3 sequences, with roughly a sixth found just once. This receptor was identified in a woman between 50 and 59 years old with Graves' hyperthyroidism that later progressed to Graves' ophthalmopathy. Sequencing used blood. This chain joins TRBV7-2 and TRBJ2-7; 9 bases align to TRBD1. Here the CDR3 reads CASSIDRGEVYEQYF. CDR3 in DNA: TGTGCCAGCAGCATCGACAGGGGGGAAGTCTACGAGCAGTACTTC.